Below are 6 T cell receptor beta chains sequenced from a single sample in a study of blood T cell repertoires in COVID-19. The data were produced by immunoSEQ multiplex PCR, yet TCRdb's version contains in-frame clones alone and is incomplete. The sample lists more than 85,000 clones; 70% to 90% were seen once. The sequencing input was peripheral blood. Source of these receptors: a man aged 45 to 65 with active COVID-19.

The CDR3 region has the DNA TGTGCCAGCAGTTGGACTGGCAATCAGCCCCAGCATTTT. Protein product: CASSWTGNQPQHF. The chain uses TRBV12-3 or TRBV12-4 and TRBJ1-5; the D is unclear. Trimming took 4 bases from V and 2 from J, leaving 6 bases between them. This CDR3 spans 13 amino acids.

V and J are TRBV4-3 and TRBJ2-1; 7 positions match TRBD2. Germline CDR1 LGHNA, CDR2 YSLEER. CDR3 length equals 15 residues. V shed 0 bases, J shed 4 bases, and the junction held 3 bases outside the gene matches. The CDR3 loop reads CASSQESSGYNEQFF. For the CDR3, the DNA is TGCGCCAGCAGCCAAGAGTCTAGCGGATACAATGAGCAGTTCTTC.

CDR3 protein: CASSLEGGNQPQHF. DNA of the CDR3: TGCGCCAGCAGCTTGGAAGGGGGCAATCAGCCCCAGCATTTT. The chain employs TRBV5-1 and TRBJ1-5; possibly TRBD1 for D (5 bases). Trimming took 0 bases from V and 2 from J, leaving 6 bases between them. The CDR3 sequence is 14 residues long. The germline gives CDR1 SGHRS, CDR2 YFSETQ. The variable domain in full, with the rest retrieved from reference TRBV5-1 and TRBJ1-5, is KAGVTQTPRYLIKTRGQQVTLSCSPISGHRSVSWYQQTPGQGLQFLFEYFSETQRNKGNFPGRFSGRQFSNSRSEMNVSTLELGDSALYLCASSLEGGNQPQHFGDGTRLSIL.

In its sample, this clone was seen once. The chain recombines TRBV2 with TRBJ2-7; TRBD1 aligns across 8 bases. The CDR3 contains 14 residues. J lost 5 bases, V lost 7 bases, and 10 bases had no gene match. Germline lookup yields CDR1 SNHLY and CDR2 FYNNEI. The CDR3 spells CASKDRENDHEQYF. The CDR3 nucleotides are TGTGCCAGCAAGGACAGGGAGAACGATCACGAGCAGTACTTC. The full variable domain, completed using reference TRBV2 and TRBJ2-7, is EPEVTQTPSHQVTQMGQEVILRCVPISNHLYFYWYRQILGQKVEFLVSFYNNEISEKSEIFDDQFSVERPDGSNFTLKIRSTKLEDSAMYFCASKDRENDHEQYFGPGTRLTVT.

This chain joins TRBV18 and TRBJ1-2, with D possibly matching TRBD1 (5 bases). Trimming took off 3 bases at V and 2 bases at J, with 7 bases between the two ends. Germline values: CDR1 KGHSH, CDR2 LQKENI. The CDR3 spans 13 residues. CDR3 DNA sequence: TGTGCCAGCTCACCCGACAGAAACTATGGCTACACCTTC. This encodes CASSPDRNYGYTF.

This clone was counted between two and nine times. This chain connects TRBV28 to TRBJ1-5; D unclear. Per the germline V gene, CDR1 is MDHEN and CDR2 is SYDVKM. CDR3 length: 15 residues. V was pared by 7 bases and J by 2 bases, with 15 bases between. In DNA form, the CDR3 reads TGTGCCAGCAAGGTCCTCAGGATGGGCAATCAGCCCCAGCATTTT. Encoded protein: CASKVLRMGNQPQHF.